This TCR beta chain derives from a study of T cell responses to AZD1222 COVID-19 vaccine. Assay used: immunoSEQ multiplex PCR; TCRdb lists only in-frame clones, some missing. This sample yields 86,000 or so clones, of which roughly 90% are seen a single time; 6.9% belongs to the top ten. Whole-study findings and limits: White British donors predominated, females outnumbered males, and clonal diversity was possibly underestimated. Regions 160-218 and 743-854 held dominance among vaccine-associated CD4 TCRs, which spanned spike.

This CDR3 has 12 amino acids. The V gene lost 2 bases and the J gene lost 10 bases, with 11 bases spanning the gap. Germline-derived CDR1 and CDR2 are PRHDT and FYEKMQ (reference sequence). As concerns this clone: Its specificity is unknown.

Source: peripheral blood, taken 28 days after the second AZD1222 dose. The V call is TRBV13, the J call TRBJ1-1; no reliable D call. The sequence was collected from an adult who received the AZD1222 COVID-19 vaccine. CDR3 DNA: TGTGCCAGCAGCTTATATTCGGACGGAGCTTTCTTT. This sequence encodes CASSLYSDGAFF.